This T cell receptor (beta chain) was captured in a study of shared clonotypes between healthy human individuals. Study-level points and caveats: Inspection by rarefaction showed sorted-subset sequencing to be incomplete despite large depth. The donor pool, a small one, limited the genetic and exposure-history diversity represented.

To note about this clone: Antigen specificity is unknown.

With 6 bases removed from V and 0 bases from J, the gap between germline ends came to 6 bases. The CDR3 is made up of 12 amino acids. CDR1 and CDR2 from the germline V gene are ENHRY and SYGVKD. All participating donors were Caucasian adults from Nashville, Tennessee. The genomic DNA of each subset was split evenly across several immunoSEQ plates. TCRdb's table, derived via immunoSEQ multiplex PCR, lists solely in-frame clones and lacks some. The sample has roughly 2.4 million clones, 95% seen once. The TCR was taken from a man between 18 and 29 years old in good health. The rearrangement links TRBV10-3 to TRBJ2-7; possible D gene TRBD2, 5 bases. The material sequenced was naive CD4+ T cells sorted from blood. Subset of the sample: CD45RA+ positively selected. CDR3 region: CAIRSGSYEQYF. Here the CDR3 DNA reads TGTGCCATCAGGAGCGGCTCCTACGAGCAGTACTTC.